The 24 T cell receptor beta chains listed next were all sequenced from one sample in a study of blood T cells in healthy people across ages. Using a J-beta primer mix together with a sample-barcoded 5' primer, a second PCR was run for about 7 to 12 cycles. Via MiXCR, TCRdb re-called the 5' RACE reads, giving one row per CDR3 protein. The sample lists hundreds of thousands of distinct CDR3 sequences, about 46% occurring once. The specimen sequenced was blood. The source is a man aged 80 or over in good health.

This clonotype was observed a few times. The chain is built from TRBV15 and TRBJ2-3; D assignment may be TRBD1 or TRBD2 (5 bases each). This CDR3 comprises 14 residues. Trimming removed 7 bases at V and 1 base at J, with 12 bases between. Germline values: CDR1 LNHNV, CDR2 YYDKDF (reference sequence). The CDR3 region has the DNA TGTGCCACCAACCGGGACCGGGGCACAGATACGCAGTATTTT. Protein product: CATNRDRGTDTQYF. The full variable domain, in which reference TRBV15 and TRBJ2-3 provide the parts outside the CDR3, is DAMVIQNPRYQVTQFGKPVTLSCSQTLNHNVMYWYQQKSSQAPKLLFHYYDKDFNNEADTPDNFQSRRPNTSFCFLDIRSPGLGDTAMYLCATNRDRGTDTQYFGPGTRLTVL.

There are a few counts of this clonotype. J is TRBJ2-2 and V is TRBV7-2; the D is unclear. The ends were cut back, 2 bases at V and 8 bases at J, with 15 bases in the middle. The length of the CDR3 is 15 residues. The germline V gene has CDR1 SGHTA and CDR2 FQGNSA. The DNA for the CDR3 is TGTGCCAGCAGCTTATCGACTCACGGTGGGGGGGAGCTGTTTTTT. This translates into CASSLSTHGGGELFF.

This clonotype was picked up a small number of times. The V and J genes are TRBV7-2 and TRBJ2-3, with 10 bases matching TRBD2. The germline V gene encodes CDR1 SGHTA and CDR2 FQGNSA. J lost 0 bases, V lost 1 base, and 4 bases had no gene match. The CDR3 has 17 amino acids. CDR3 residues: CASSLVLAGASTDTQYF. Here the CDR3 DNA reads TGTGCCAGCAGCTTAGTCCTAGCGGGGGCTAGCACAGATACGCAGTATTTT.

This clonotype was counted between two and nine times. The V call is TRBV12-3 or TRBV12-4, the J call TRBJ1-4; 7 nucleotides agree with TRBD1. J lost 0 bases, V lost 4 bases, and 2 bases had no gene match. The length of the CDR3 is 15 residues. CDR3 region: CASSSTGTTNEKLFF. CDR3 DNA sequence: TGTGCCAGCAGTTCGACAGGGACAACTAATGAAAAACTGTTTTTT.

The sample holds many counts of this clonotype. The rearrangement joins TRBV29-1 to TRBJ2-7; TRBD2 matches 9 bases. The germline V gene encodes CDR1 SQVTM and CDR2 ANQGSEA. After removal of 7 bases from V and 2 bases from J, the junction contained 9 bases not matched to a gene. This CDR3 has 14 amino acids. The CDR3 DNA is TGCAGCGGCCCCCTAGCGGGACGACCCTACGAGCAGTACTTC. Encoded protein: CSGPLAGRPYEQYF.

This clonotype was picked up a small number of times. The chain employs TRBV12-3 or TRBV12-4 and TRBJ2-1; D gene ambiguous. V gave up 5 bases and J gave up 0 bases, with 17 bases separating them. This CDR3 has 17 residues. The CDR3 region has the DNA TGTGCCAGCAGTCCCCGGATCCTACCGAGCTCCTACAATGAGCAGTTCTTC. Protein sequence: CASSPRILPSSYNEQFF.

This clonotype has a count of ten or more. The chain carries TRBV12-3 or TRBV12-4 and TRBJ2-1, with D possibly TRBD2 on 6 matching bases. The CDR3 spans 17 residues. Trimming cost V 0 bases and J 0 bases, with 12 bases left between them. The CDR3 coding sequence is TGTGCCAGCAGTTTAGCGATGGACTACAACTCCTACAATGAGCAGTTCTTC. This encodes CASSLAMDYNSYNEQFF.

This clonotype occurred many times. The V and J genes are TRBV10-3 and TRBJ2-3; 7 bases are a match to TRBD2. V lost 4 bases to trimming and J lost 6 bases; unmatched junction nucleotides: 7. The germline V gene has CDR1 ENHRY and CDR2 SYGVKD. The CDR3 consists of 14 residues. CDR3 loop: CAISGVAGTDTQYF. CDR3 bases: TGTGCCATCAGTGGAGTAGCGGGTACGGATACGCAGTATTTT.

Only a few counts were recorded for this clonotype. This chain links TRBV27 with TRBJ1-1; D gene ambiguous. CDR1 is MNHEY, CDR2 SMNVEV, per germline (reference sequence). The CDR3 sequence is 12 residues long. Trimming left V 1 base short and J 8 bases short, with 8 bases between. The CDR3: CASSLLGSEAFF. The CDR3 DNA reads as TGTGCCAGCAGTTTATTGGGGTCCGAAGCTTTCTTT.

The chain joins TRBV7-2 to TRBJ2-7; TRBD1 might be the D (6 bases). Per the germline V gene, CDR1 is SGHTA and CDR2 is FQGNSA. This CDR3 region has 15 residues. The V end lost 5 bases, the J end lost 0 bases, and 14 bases lay between the germline ends. The CDR3 bases are TGTGCCAGCAGCGAAACAGGGTCTAGCTCCTACGAGCAGTACTTC. It translates to CASSETGSSSYEQYF.

This clonotype was counted many times. The chain joins TRBV28 to TRBJ2-5; 9 nucleotides line up with TRBD2. Per the germline V gene, CDR1 is MDHEN and CDR2 is SYDVKM. Trimming removed 2 bases from V and 5 bases from J; junction bases left unmatched: 6. This CDR3 has 15 amino acids. The CDR3 spells CASSLAGGPSETQYF. The CDR3 DNA reads as TGTGCCAGCAGTTTAGCGGGAGGGCCCTCGGAGACCCAGTACTTC. The variable domain in full, with the rest retrieved from reference TRBV28 and TRBJ2-5, is DVKVTQSSRYLVKRTGEKVFLECVQDMDHENMFWYRQDPGLGLRLIYFSYDVKMKEKGDIPEGYSVSREKKERFSLILESASTNQTSMYLCASSLAGGPSETQYFGPGTRLLVL.

This clonotype has just a few counts. This chain joins TRBV12-3 or TRBV12-4 and TRBJ2-1, with D tentatively TRBD1 (6 bases). This CDR3 spans 14 amino acids. The V end lost 3 bases, the J end lost 6 bases, and 12 bases lay between the germline ends. The DNA of the CDR3 is TGTGCCAGCAGTTTCGGGACAAGGACCAATGAGCAGTTCTTC. Amino acid sequence: CASSFGTRTNEQFF.

V and J are TRBV20-1 and TRBJ1-1, with 7 positions matching TRBD1. After removal of 5 bases from V and 7 bases from J, the junction contained 10 bases not matched to a gene. The length of the CDR3 is 13 residues. Germline CDR1 is DFQATT and CDR2 is SNEGSKA (reference sequence). CDR3 residues: CSARTGEYIEAFF. The CDR3 nucleotides read TGCAGTGCTCGAACAGGGGAGTACATTGAAGCTTTCTTT.

The V gene is TRBV20-1, the J gene TRBJ1-5; a possible D gene is TRBD1 (6 bases). V lost 2 bases and J lost 6, with 20 bases in between. The CDR3 is 16 residues long. CDR1 DFQATT and CDR2 SNEGSKA come from the germline V gene (reference sequence). CDR3 nucleotides: TGCAGTGCTAGATCACGGGATATAGAGGGGGGTCAGCCCCAGCATTTT. This encodes CSARSRDIEGGQPQHF.

In DNA, the CDR3 is TGCAGTGCTAGAGATCGGACTAGCGGGGGAGGGGAGACCTACGAGCAGTACTTC. This gives the protein CSARDRTSGGGETYEQYF. This sequence joins TRBV20-1 and TRBJ2-7, with 13 bases that match TRBD2. In germline, CDR1 is DFQATT, CDR2 SNEGSKA (reference sequence). V dropped 0 bases and J dropped 2; count of bases not matched to a gene: 10. CDR3 size: 18 residues.

This chain uses TRBV6-5 with TRBJ1-2, with a possible D match to TRBD1 (6 bases). The germline V gene has CDR1 MNHEY and CDR2 SVGAGI. This CDR3 region has 15 residues. V shed 0 bases and J shed 7 bases, with 15 bases lying between them. CDR3 loop: CASSYSIGTQSGYTF. The DNA for the CDR3 is TGTGCCAGCAGTTACTCGATAGGGACACAGAGTGGCTACACCTTC.

The table lists this clonotype with a few counts. The CDR3 sequence is CASSQEFSVDPSYEQYF. For the CDR3, the DNA is TGTGCCAGCAGCCAAGAGTTTTCGGTAGATCCCTCCTACGAGCAGTACTTC. V gene TRBV14 combines with J gene TRBJ2-7; D ambiguous. CDR3 length equals 17 residues. Germline CDR1 reads SGHDN; CDR2 reads FVKESK. V lost 0 bases and J 0 bases, leaving 15 bases between the germline ends. Complete variable domain (other parts from reference TRBV14 and TRBJ2-7): EAGVTQFPSHSVIEKGQTVTLRCDPISGHDNLYWYRRVMGKEIKFLLHFVKESKQDESGMPNNRFLAERTGGTYSTLKVQPAELEDSGVYFCASSQEFSVDPSYEQYFGPGTRLTVT.

The CDR3 sequence: CASSQLAGGPYAEDTQYF. The CDR3 bases are TGTGCCAGCAGCCAACTAGCGGGAGGGCCTTACGCAGAGGATACGCAGTATTTT. The chain is built from TRBV7-9 and TRBJ2-3, with TRBD2 identical over 13 bases. The germline V gene encodes CDR1 SEHNR and CDR2 FQNEAQ (reference sequence). The CDR3 sequence is 18 residues long. The junction had 14 bases not matched to a gene; V was cut back by 5 bases and J by 6 bases.

The chain carries TRBV7-8 and TRBJ2-4; 7 nucleotides align to TRBD1. CDR3 size: 13 residues. Trimming took 5 bases from V and 6 from J; bases not matched to a gene: 4. Germline CDR1 and CDR2: SGHVS and FQNEAQ. CDR3 sequence (DNA): TGTGCCAGCAGCCAAGACAGGGTAAACATTCAGTACTTC. This sequence encodes CASSQDRVNIQYF.

The chain uses TRBV6-2 or TRBV6-3 and TRBJ2-1; the D gene is possibly TRBD1 (6 bases). Trimming cost V 2 bases and J 5 bases, with 16 bases left between them. Germline V gene data show CDR1 as MNHEY and CDR2 as SVGEGT. The CDR3 totals 16 residues. In DNA, the CDR3 is TGTGCCAGCAGTTACGTGGACCCAGGGGTCCACAATGAGCAGTTCTTC. Translated: CASSYVDPGVHNEQFF.

The chain recombines TRBV24-1 with TRBJ2-1; no clear D. This CDR3 contains 11 residues. Germline loops: CDR1 KGHDR, CDR2 SFDVKD. The V gene lost 3 bases and the J gene lost 10 bases, with 6 bases spanning the gap. The CDR3 protein is CATSDGEEQFF. DNA of the CDR3: TGTGCCACCAGTGATGGGGAAGAGCAGTTCTTC.

This clonotype was counted a single time. At one of its ends the junction is not consistent with the germline gene, which may arise from a read error. The genes are TRBV5-1 and TRBJ1-1; a weak D match, TRBD1 (5 bases). This CDR3 is built from 15 residues. CDR1 and CDR2 from the germline V gene are SGHRS and YFSETQ. This CDR3 is CAGSLEGLMNTEAFF. CDR3 coding DNA: TGCGCCGGCAGCTTGGAGGGACTGATGAACACTGAAGCTTTCTTT.

This clonotype showed up just a few times. The CDR3 loop is CASSLVGSGVEQYF. The CDR3 DNA reads TGTGCCAGCAGCTTAGTGGGTAGCGGGGTCGAGCAGTACTTC. This rearrangement joins TRBV7-2 to TRBJ2-5; 8 positions match TRBD2. The DNA end lines up better with TRBJ2-7; the J call may be wrong. This CDR3 is built from 14 residues. Looked up from germline, CDR1 is SGHTA and CDR2 is FQGNSA.

The rearrangement links TRBV9 to TRBJ2-1, with D tentatively TRBD2 (5 bases). This CDR3 is built from 13 residues. The V end lost 0 bases, the J end lost 8 bases, and 9 bases lay between the germline ends. The germline V gene has CDR1 SGDLS and CDR2 YYNGEE. CDR3 residues: CASSVGLGDEQFF. The CDR3 DNA sequence: TGTGCCAGCAGCGTAGGGCTCGGGGATGAGCAGTTCTTC.